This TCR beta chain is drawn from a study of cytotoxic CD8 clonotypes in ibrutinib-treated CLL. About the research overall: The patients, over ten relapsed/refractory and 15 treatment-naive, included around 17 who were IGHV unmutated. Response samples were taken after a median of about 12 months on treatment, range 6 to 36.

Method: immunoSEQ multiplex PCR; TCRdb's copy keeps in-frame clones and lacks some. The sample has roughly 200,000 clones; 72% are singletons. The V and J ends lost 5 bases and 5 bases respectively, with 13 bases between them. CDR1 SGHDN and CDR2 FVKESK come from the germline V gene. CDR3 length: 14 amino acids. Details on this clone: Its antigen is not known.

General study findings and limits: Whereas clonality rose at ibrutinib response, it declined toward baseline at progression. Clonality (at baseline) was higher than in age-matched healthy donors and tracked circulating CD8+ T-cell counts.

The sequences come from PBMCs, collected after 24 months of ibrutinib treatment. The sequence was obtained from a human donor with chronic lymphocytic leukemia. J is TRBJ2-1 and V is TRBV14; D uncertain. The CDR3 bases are TGTGCCAGCAGCATTACCATGGCAGACAATGAGCAGTTCTTC. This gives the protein CASSITMADNEQFF.